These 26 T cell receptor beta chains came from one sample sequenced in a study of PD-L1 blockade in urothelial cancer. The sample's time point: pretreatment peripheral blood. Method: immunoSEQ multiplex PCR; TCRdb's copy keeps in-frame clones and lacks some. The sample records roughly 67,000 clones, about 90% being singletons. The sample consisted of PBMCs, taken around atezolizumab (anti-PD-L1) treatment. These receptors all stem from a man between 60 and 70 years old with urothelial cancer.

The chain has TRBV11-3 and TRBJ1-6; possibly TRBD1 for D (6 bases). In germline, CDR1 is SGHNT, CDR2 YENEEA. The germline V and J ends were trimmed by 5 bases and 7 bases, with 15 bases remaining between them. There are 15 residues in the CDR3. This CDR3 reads CASSIGTRENSPLHF. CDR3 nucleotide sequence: TGTGCCAGCAGCATCGGGACACGGGAAAATTCACCCCTCCACTTT.

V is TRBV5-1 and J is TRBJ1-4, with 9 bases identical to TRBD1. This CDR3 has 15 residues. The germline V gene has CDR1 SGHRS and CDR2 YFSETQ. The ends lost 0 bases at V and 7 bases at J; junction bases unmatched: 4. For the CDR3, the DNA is TGCGCCAGCAGCTTGGCGACAGGGGGATTTGAAAAACTGTTTTTT. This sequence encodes CASSLATGGFEKLFF. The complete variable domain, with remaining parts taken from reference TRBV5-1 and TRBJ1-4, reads KAGVTQTPRYLIKTRGQQVTLSCSPISGHRSVSWYQQTPGQGLQFLFEYFSETQRNKGNFPGRFSGRQFSNSRSEMNVSTLELGDSALYLCASSLATGGFEKLFFGSGTQLSVL.

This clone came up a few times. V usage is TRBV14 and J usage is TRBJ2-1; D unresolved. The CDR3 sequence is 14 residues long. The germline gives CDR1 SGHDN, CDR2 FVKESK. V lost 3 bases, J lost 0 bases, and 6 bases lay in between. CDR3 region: CASSHISSYNEQFF. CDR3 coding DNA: TGTGCCAGCAGCCATATTAGCTCCTACAATGAGCAGTTCTTC. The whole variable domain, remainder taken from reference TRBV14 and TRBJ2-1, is EAGVTQFPSHSVIEKGQTVTLRCDPISGHDNLYWYRRVMGKEIKFLLHFVKESKQDESGMPNNRFLAERTGGTYSTLKVQPAELEDSGVYFCASSHISSYNEQFFGPGTRLTVL.

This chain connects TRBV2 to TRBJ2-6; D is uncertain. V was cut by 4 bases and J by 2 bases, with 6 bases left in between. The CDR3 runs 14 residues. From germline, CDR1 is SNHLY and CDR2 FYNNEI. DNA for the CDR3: TGTGCCAGCAGTGGAACAGCTGGGGCCAACGTCCTGACTTTC. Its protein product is CASSGTAGANVLTF.

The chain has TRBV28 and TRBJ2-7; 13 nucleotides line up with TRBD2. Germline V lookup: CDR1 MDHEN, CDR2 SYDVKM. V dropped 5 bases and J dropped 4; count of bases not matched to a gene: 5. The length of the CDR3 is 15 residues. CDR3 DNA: TGTGCCAGCAGTCCAACTAGCGGGGGGGCTTACGAGCAGTACTTC. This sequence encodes CASSPTSGGAYEQYF.

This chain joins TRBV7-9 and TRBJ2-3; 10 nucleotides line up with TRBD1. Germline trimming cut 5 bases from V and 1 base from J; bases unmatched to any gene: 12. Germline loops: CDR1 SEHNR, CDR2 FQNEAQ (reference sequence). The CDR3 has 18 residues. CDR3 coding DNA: TGTGCCAGCAGCCCCCCCGGGACAGGGGTTTTCGGCACAGATACGCAGTATTTT. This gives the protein CASSPPGTGVFGTDTQYF.

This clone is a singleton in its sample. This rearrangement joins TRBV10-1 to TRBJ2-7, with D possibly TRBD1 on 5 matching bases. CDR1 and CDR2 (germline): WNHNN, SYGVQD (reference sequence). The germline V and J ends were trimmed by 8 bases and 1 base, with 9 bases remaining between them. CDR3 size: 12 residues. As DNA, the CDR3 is TGCGCCAGCGGGGCTTCATCCTACGAGCAGTACTTC. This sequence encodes CASGASSYEQYF.

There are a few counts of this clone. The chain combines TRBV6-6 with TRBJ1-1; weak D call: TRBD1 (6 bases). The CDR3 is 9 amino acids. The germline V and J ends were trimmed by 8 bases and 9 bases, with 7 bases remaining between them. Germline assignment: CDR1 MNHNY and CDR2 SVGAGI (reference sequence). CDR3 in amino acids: CASGDKAFF. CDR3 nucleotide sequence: TGTGCCAGCGGGGACAAAGCTTTCTTT.

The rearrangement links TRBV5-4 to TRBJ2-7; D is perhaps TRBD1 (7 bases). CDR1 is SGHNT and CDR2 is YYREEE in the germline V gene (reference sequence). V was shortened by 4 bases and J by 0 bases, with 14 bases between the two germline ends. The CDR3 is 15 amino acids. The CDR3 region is CASSGGTVSSYEQYF. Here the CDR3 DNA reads TGTGCCAGCAGCGGCGGGACAGTGAGCTCCTACGAGCAGTACTTC.

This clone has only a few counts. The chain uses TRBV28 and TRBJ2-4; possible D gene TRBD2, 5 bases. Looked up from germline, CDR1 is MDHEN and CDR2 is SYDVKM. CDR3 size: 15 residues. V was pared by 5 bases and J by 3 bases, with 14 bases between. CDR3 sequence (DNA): TGTGCCAGCAGTCCCACTAGGTTGCTCAAAAACATTCAGTACTTC. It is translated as CASSPTRLLKNIQYF.

DNA for the CDR3: TGTGCCACCAGCAGTTGGACAGGGAATTCACCCCTCCACTTT. As protein: CATSSWTGNSPLHF. This chain uses TRBV15 with TRBJ1-6, with 8 nucleotides matching TRBD1. The CDR3 runs 14 residues. The trim removed 3 bases at V and 7 bases at J, leaving 2 bases unmatched. The germline CDR1 and CDR2 sequences are LNHNV and YYDKDF (reference sequence).

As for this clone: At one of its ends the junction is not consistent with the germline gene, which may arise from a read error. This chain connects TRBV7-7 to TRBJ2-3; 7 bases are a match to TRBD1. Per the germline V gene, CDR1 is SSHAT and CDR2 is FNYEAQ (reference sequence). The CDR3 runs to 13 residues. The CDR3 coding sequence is TGTGCTAGCAGCCAAGAAGGGACAGAGGTCCAGTATTTT. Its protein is CASSQEGTEVQYF.

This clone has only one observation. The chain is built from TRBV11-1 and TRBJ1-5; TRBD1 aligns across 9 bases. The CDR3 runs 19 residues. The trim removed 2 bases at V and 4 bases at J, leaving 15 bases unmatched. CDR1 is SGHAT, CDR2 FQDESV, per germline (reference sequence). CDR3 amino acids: CASSLHRNRGLRRNQPQHF. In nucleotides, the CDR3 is TGTGCCAGCAGCTTACACAGAAACAGGGGGCTGAGACGGAATCAGCCCCAGCATTTT.

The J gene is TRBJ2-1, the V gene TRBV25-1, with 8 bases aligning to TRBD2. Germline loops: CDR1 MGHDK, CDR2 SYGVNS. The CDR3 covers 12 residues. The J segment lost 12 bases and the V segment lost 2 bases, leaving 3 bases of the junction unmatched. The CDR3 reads CASSEIRGGQFF. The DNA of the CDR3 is TGTGCCAGCAGTGAAATCCGGGGGGGGCAGTTCTTC.

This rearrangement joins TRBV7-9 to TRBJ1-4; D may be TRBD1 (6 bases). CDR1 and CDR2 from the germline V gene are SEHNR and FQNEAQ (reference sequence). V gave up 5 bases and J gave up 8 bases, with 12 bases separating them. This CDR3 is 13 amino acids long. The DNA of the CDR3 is TGTGCCAGCAGCCTCCGGGACAAAGAAAAACTGTTTTTT. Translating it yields CASSLRDKEKLFF.

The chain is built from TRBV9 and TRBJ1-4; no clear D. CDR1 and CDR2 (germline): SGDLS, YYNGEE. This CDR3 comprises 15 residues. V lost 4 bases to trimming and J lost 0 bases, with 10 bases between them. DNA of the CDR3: TGTGCCAGCAGCCCAAGCCACTCAACTAATGAAAAACTGTTTTTT. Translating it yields CASSPSHSTNEKLFF.

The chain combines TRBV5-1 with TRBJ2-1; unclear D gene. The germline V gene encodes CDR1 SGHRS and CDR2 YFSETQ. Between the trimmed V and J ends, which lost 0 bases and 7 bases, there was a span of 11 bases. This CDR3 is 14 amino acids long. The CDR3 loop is CASSLAARENEQFF. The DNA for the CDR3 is TGCGCCAGCAGCTTGGCCGCCCGAGAGAATGAGCAGTTCTTC.

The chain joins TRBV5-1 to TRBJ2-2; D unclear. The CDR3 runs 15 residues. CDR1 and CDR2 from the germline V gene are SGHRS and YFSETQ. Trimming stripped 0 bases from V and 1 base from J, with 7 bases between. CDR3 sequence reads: CASSLVVGNTGELFF. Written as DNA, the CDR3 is TGCGCCAGCAGCTTGGTCGTCGGGAACACCGGGGAGCTGTTTTTT.

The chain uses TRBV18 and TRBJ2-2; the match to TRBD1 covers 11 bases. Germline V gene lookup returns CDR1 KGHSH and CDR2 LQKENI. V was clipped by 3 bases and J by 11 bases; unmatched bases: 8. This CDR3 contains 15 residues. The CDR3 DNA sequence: TGTGCCAGCTCACCGCCGGGACAGGGGGAACGAGAGCTGTTTTTT. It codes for CASSPPGQGERELFF.

The CDR3 spells CASSPSHRDSLPDTQYF. CDR3 in DNA: TGTGCCAGCAGTCCATCGCACCGGGACTCACTCCCAGATACGCAGTATTTT. The V gene is TRBV6-9, the J gene TRBJ2-3; a possible D gene is TRBD2 (6 bases). Per the germline V gene, CDR1 is MNHGY and CDR2 is SVAAGI. The CDR3 runs 17 residues. V shed 5 bases and J shed 4 bases, with 22 bases lying between them.

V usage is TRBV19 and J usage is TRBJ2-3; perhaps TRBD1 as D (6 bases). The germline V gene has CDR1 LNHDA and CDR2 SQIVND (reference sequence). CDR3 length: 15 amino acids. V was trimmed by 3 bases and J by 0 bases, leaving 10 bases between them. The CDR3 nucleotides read TGTGCCAGTAGTATGGGCAGGGGTAGCACAGATACGCAGTATTTT. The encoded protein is CASSMGRGSTDTQYF.

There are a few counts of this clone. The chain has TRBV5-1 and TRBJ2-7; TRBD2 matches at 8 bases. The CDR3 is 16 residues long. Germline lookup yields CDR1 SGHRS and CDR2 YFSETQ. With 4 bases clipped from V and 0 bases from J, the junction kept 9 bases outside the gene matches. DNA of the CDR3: TGCGCCAGCAGCCCTCGGGGGGGTTTGGGCTCCTACGAGCAGTACTTC. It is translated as CASSPRGGLGSYEQYF. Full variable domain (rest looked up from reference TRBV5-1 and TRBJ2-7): KAGVTQTPRYLIKTRGQQVTLSCSPISGHRSVSWYQQTPGQGLQFLFEYFSETQRNKGNFPGRFSGRQFSNSRSEMNVSTLELGDSALYLCASSPRGGLGSYEQYFGPGTRLTVT.

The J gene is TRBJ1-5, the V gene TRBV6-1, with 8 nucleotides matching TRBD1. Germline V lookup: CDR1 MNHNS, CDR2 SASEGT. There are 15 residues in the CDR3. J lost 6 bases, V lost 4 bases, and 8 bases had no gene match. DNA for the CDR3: TGTGCCAGCAGTGCTTCGACAGGGGACGCTCAGCCCCAGCATTTT. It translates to CASSASTGDAQPQHF.

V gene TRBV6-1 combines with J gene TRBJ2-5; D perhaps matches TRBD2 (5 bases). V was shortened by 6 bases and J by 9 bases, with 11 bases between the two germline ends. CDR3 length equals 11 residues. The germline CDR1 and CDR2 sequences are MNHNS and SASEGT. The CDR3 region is CASSYRDAQYF. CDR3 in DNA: TGTGCCAGCAGCTACCGGGATGCCCAGTACTTC.

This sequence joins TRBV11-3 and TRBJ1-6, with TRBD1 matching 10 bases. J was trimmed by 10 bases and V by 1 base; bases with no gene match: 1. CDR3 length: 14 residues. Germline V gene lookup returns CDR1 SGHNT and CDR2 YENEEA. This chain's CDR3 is CASSLGQGASPLHF. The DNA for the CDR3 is TGTGCCAGCAGCTTAGGACAGGGGGCCTCACCCCTCCACTTT. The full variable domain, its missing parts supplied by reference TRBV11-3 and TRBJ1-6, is EAGVVQSPRYKIIEKKQPVAFWCNPISGHNTLYWYLQNLGQGPELLIRYENEEAVDDSQLPKDRFSAERLKGVDSTLKIQPAELGDSAVYLCASSLGQGASPLHFGNGTRLTVT.

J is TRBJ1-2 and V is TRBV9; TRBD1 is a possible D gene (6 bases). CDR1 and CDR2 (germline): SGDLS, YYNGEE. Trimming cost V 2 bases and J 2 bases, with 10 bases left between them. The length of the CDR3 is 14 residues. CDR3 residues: CASSVLTGNYGYTF. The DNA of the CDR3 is TGTGCCAGCAGCGTTTTGACAGGCAACTATGGCTACACCTTC.